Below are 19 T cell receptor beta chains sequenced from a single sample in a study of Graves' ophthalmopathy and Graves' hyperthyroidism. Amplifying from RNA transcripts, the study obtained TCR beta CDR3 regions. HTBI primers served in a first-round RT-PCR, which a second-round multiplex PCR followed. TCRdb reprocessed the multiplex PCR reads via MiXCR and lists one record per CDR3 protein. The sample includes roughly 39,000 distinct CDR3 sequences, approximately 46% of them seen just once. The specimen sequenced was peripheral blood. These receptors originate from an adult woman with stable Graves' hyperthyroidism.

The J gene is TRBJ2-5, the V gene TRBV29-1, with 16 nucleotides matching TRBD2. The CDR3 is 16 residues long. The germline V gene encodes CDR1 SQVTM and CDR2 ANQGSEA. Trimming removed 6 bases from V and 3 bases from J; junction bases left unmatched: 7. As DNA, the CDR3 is TGCAGCGTCGTTTTCGGGACTAGCGGGAGGGAAGAGACCCAGTACTTC. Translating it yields CSVVFGTSGREETQYF.

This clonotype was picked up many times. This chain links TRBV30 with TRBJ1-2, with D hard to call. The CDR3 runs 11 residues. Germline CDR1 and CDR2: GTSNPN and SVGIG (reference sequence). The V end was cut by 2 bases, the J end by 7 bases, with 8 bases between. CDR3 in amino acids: CAWSQKGGYTF. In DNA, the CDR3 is TGTGCCTGGAGTCAGAAGGGTGGCTACACCTTC.

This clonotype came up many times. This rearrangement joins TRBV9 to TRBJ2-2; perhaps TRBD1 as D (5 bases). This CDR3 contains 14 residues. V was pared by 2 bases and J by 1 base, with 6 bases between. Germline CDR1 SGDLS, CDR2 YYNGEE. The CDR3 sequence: CASSVQGNTGELFF. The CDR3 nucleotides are TGTGCCAGCAGCGTCCAGGGGAACACCGGGGAGCTGTTTTTT.

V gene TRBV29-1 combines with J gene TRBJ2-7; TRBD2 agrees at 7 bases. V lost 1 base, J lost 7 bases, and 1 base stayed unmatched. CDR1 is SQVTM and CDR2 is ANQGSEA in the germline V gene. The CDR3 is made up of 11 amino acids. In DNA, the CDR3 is TGCAGCGTTGAAGGGGGAGGGGAGCAGTACTTC. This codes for CSVEGGGEQYF.

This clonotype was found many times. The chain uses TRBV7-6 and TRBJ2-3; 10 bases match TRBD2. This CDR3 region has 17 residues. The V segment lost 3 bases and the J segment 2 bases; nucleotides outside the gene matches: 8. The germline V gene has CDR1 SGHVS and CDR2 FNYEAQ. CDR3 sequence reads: CASSFLAGDSVTDTQYF. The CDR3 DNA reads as TGTGCCAGCAGCTTCCTAGCGGGAGACTCAGTCACAGATACGCAGTATTTT.

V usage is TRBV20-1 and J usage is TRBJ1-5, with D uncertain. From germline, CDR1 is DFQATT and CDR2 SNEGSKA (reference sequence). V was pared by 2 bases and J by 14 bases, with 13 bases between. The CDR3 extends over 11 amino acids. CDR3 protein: CSARSEAPEHF. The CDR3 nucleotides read TGCAGTGCTAGATCAGAGGCCCCCGAGCATTTT.

The CDR3 nucleotides read TGTGCCACCAGCACGAAAGGGGGGGAAAAACTGTTTTTT. Translated: CATSTKGGEKLFF. The V and J genes are TRBV15 and TRBJ1-4; possible D gene TRBD1, 6 bases. The V gene's germline CDR1 is LNHNV and CDR2 YYDKDF (reference sequence). The CDR3 has 13 residues. V was pared by 4 bases and J by 8 bases, with 11 bases between. Combining the CDR3 with reference TRBV15 and TRBJ1-4 gives the whole variable domain DAMVIQNPRYQVTQFGKPVTLSCSQTLNHNVMYWYQQKSSQAPKLLFHYYDKDFNNEADTPDNFQSRRPNTSFCFLDIRSPGLGDTAMYLCATSTKGGEKLFFGSGTQLSVL.

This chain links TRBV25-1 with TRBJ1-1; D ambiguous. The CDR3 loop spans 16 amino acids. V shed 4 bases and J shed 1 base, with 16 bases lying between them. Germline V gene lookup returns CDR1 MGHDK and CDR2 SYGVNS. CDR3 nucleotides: TGTGCCAGCAGTGGGTTGGGTAGGCAGGCGAACACTGAAGCTTTCTTT. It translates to CASSGLGRQANTEAFF.

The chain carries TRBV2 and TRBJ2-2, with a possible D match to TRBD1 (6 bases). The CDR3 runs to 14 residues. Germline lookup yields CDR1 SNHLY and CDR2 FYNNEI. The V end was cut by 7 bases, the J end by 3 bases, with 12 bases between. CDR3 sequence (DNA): TGTGCCAGCAAGGCACCAGGGGACACCGGGGAGCTGTTTTTT. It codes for CASKAPGDTGELFF.

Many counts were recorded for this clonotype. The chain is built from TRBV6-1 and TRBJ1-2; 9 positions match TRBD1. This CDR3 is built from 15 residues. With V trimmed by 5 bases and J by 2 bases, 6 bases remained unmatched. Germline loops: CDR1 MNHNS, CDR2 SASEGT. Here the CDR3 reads CASSPRTGANYGYTF. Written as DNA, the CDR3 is TGTGCCAGCAGTCCACGGACAGGGGCGAACTATGGCTACACCTTC.

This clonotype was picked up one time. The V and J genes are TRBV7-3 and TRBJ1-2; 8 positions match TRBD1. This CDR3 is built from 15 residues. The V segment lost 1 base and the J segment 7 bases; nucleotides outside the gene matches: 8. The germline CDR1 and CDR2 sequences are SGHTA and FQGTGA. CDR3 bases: TGTGCCAGCAGCTTAAGGGCAGGGGGCGCATCTGGCTACACCTTC. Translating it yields CASSLRAGGASGYTF.

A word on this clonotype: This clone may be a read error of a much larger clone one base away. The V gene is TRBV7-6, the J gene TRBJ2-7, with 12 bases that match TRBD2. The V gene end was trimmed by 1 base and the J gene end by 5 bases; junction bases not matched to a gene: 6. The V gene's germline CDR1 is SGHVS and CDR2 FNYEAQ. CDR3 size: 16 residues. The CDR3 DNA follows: TGTGCCAGCAGCTTAGTGTCTAGCGGGAGGGCCGACGAGCAGTACTTC. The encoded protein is CASSLVSSGRADEQYF.

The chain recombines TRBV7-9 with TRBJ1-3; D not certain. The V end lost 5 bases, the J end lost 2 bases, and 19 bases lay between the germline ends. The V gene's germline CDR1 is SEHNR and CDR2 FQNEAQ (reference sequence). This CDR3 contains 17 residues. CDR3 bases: TGTGCCAGCAGCGAAGGCCTCTCCTGGGGAGCTGGAAACACCATATATTTT. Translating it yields CASSEGLSWGAGNTIYF.

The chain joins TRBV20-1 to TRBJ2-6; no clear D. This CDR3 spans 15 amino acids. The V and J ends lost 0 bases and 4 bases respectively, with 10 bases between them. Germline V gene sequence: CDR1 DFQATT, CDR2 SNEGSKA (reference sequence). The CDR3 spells CSARDLGKGANVLTF. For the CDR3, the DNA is TGCAGTGCTAGAGATCTCGGTAAGGGGGCCAACGTCCTGACTTTC.

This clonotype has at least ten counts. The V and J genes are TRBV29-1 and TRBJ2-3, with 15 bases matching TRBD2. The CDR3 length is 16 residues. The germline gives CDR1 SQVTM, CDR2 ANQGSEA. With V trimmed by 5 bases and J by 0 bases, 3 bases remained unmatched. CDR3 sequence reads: CSVTGTSGRSTDTQYF. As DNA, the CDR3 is TGCAGCGTTACCGGGACTAGCGGGAGGAGCACAGATACGCAGTATTTT.

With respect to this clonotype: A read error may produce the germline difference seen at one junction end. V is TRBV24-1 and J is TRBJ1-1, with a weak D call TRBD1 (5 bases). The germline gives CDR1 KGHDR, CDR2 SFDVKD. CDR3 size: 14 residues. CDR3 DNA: TGTGCCAGCAGCCGGGGACTTCTTAACACTGAAGCTTCCTTT. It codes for CASSRGLLNTEASF.

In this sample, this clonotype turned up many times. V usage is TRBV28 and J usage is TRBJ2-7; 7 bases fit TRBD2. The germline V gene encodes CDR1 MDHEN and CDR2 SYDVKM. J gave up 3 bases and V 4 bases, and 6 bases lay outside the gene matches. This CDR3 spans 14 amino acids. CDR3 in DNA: TGTGCCAGCAGTTGGGCCACGGGGGGCTACGAGCAGTACTTC. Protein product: CASSWATGGYEQYF.

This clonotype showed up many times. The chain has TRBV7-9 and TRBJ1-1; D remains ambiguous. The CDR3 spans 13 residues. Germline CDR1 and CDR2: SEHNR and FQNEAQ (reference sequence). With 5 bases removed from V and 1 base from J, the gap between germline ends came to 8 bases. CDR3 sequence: CASSADGNTEAFF. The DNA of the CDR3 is TGTGCCAGCAGCGCCGACGGGAACACTGAAGCTTTCTTT.

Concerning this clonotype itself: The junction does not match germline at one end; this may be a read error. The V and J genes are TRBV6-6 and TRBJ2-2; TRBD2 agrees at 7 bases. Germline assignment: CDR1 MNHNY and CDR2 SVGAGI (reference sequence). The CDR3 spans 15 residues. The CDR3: CPSKSAGEVAGELSF. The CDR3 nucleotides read TGTCCCAGCAAGAGTGCGGGAGAGGTAGCCGGGGAGCTGTCTTTT.